The TCR beta chain under discussion was sequenced for a study of glioma-infiltrating T cells. Study observations and caveats: Very few CDR3 sequences were shared between tissue and blood.

Using RNA template, CDR3s of TCR alpha and beta were amplified with iRepertoire arm-PCR. MiXCR, run by TCRdb on the multiplex PCR reads, gives a single entry per CDR3 protein. Among under 200,000 distinct CDR3 sequences listed, more than 30% were seen once. This clonotype was observed a handful of times. Antigen unknown. The CDR3 consists of 12 residues. V was cut by 7 bases and J by 6 bases, with 12 bases left in between. This chain uses TRBV12-3 or TRBV12-4 with TRBJ2-5; D possibly corresponds to TRBD1 (6 bases). Sequencing used glioma tissue, nonneoplastic brain tissue, or PBMCs (not recorded which). This sequence was found in a human donor with low-grade glioma or glioblastoma, undergoing nonglioma brain surgery, or in good health (not recorded which). CDR3 residues: CASKGDKQTQYF. CDR3 nucleotide sequence: TGTGCCAGCAAAGGGGACAAACAGACCCAGTACTTC.